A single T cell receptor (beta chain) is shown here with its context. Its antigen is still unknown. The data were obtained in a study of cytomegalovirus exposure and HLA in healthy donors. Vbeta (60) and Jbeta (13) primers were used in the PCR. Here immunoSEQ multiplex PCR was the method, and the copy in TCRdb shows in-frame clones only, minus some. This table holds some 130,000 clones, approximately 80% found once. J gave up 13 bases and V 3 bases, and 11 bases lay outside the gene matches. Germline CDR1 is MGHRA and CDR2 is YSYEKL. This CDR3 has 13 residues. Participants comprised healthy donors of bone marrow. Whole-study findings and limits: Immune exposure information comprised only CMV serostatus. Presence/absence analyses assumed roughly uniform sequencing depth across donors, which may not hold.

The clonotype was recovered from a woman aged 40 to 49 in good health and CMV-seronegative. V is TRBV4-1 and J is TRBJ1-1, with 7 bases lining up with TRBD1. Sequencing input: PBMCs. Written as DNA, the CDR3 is TGCGCCAGCAGCCAGGACAGGAACCCATCGGTTTTCTTT. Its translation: CASSQDRNPSVFF.